The TCR beta chain described here comes from a study of type 1 regulatory T cells. Whole-study context: T-allo10 is a Tr1-enriched, alloantigen-specific CD4 T cell product made in vitro.

A few counts support this clonotype. Unmatched junction bases numbered 12, after V lost 7 bases and J lost 3 bases. From germline, CDR1 is MNHNS and CDR2 SASEGT. There are 18 residues in the CDR3. TCRdb used MiXCR to reprocess the reads, holding one entry per CDR3 protein. In the table there are some 89,000 distinct CDR3 sequences, roughly 31% of which are singletons. The rearrangement links TRBV6-1 to TRBJ2-3; 14 positions agree with TRBD2. Sequencing input: CD4+ T cells, either the whole sample or a sorted fraction (not recorded which). The origin of this receptor is a human donor in good health. CDR3 in DNA: TGTGCCAGCATGGGACTAGCGGGAGTTGGATTAGGGACAGATACGCAGTATTTT. It encodes CASMGLAGVGLGTDTQYF.